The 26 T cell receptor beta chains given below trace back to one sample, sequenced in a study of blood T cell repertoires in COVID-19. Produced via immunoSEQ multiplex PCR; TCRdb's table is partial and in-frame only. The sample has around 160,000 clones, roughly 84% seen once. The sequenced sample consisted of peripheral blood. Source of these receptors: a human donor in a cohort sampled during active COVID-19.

DNA of the CDR3: TGTGCCAGCAGTTTTAGGTTTGGTAGCGGGGGGCGAACAGATACGCAGTATTTT. Amino acid sequence: CASSFRFGSGGRTDTQYF. This rearrangement joins TRBV27 to TRBJ2-3; 10 bases match TRBD2. The germline gives CDR1 MNHEY, CDR2 SMNVEV (reference sequence). Losses at the gene ends were 3 bases for V and 3 bases for J; bases not matched to a gene: 12. This CDR3 is 18 amino acids long.

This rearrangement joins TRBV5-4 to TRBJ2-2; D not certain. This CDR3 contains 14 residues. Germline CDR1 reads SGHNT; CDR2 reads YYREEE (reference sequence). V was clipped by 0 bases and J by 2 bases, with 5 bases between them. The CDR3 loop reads CASSLATNTGELFF. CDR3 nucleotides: TGTGCCAGCAGCTTGGCCACAAACACCGGGGAGCTGTTTTTT.

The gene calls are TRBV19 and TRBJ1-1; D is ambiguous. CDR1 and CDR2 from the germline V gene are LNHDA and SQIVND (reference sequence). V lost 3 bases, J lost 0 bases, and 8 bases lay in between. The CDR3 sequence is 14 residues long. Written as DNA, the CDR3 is TGTGCCAGTAGTATGAATCCGGTGAACACTGAAGCTTTCTTT. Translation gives CASSMNPVNTEAFF.

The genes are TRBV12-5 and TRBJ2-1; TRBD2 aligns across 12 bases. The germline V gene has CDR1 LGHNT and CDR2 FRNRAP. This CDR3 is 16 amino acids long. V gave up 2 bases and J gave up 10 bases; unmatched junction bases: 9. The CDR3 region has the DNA TGTGCTAGTGGTTTGCCACTAGCGGGGGGCCTGGAGGAGCAGTTCTTC. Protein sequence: CASGLPLAGGLEEQFF.

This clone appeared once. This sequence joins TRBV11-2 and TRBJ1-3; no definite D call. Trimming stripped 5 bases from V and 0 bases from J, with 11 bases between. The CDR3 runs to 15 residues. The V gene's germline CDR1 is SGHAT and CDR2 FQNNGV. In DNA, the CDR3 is TGTGCCAGCAGCCGTGGCCGCCTCTCTGGAAACACCATATATTTT. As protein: CASSRGRLSGNTIYF.

The CDR3 protein is CASLEGGGGRDTQYF. CDR3 in DNA: TGTGCCAGCCTAGAGGGAGGGGGAGGTCGAGATACGCAGTATTTT. The chain is built from TRBV6-5 and TRBJ2-3; TRBD2 might be the D (7 bases). Germline CDR1 MNHEY, CDR2 SVGAGI. The V end was cut by 8 bases, the J end by 5 bases, with 20 bases between. The CDR3 has 15 amino acids.

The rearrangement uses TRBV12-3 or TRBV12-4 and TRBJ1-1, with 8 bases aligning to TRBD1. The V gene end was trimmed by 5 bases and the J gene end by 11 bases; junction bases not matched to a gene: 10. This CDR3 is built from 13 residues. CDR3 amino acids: CASSRGTGGYAFF. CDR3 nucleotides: TGTGCCAGCAGTCGAGGGACAGGCGGGTATGCTTTCTTT.

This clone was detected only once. The CDR3 DNA follows: TGCGCCAGCAGCTTGGGGGACTACTCCTACAATGAGCAGTTCTTC. It translates to CASSLGDYSYNEQFF. The gene calls are TRBV5-1 and TRBJ2-1; 7 bases are a match to TRBD2. The CDR3 consists of 15 residues. Germline V gene data show CDR1 as SGHRS and CDR2 as YFSETQ. J gave up 0 bases and V 0 bases, and 0 bases lay outside the gene matches.

The CDR3 reads CASSIQGAEAFF. CDR3 bases: TGTGCCAGTAGTATACAGGGGGCAGAAGCTTTCTTT. V gene TRBV19 combines with J gene TRBJ1-1; 8 bases agree with TRBD1. V shed 2 bases, J shed 8 bases, and the junction held 1 base outside the gene matches. Germline CDR1 reads LNHDA; CDR2 reads SQIVND (reference sequence). The CDR3 has 12 residues.

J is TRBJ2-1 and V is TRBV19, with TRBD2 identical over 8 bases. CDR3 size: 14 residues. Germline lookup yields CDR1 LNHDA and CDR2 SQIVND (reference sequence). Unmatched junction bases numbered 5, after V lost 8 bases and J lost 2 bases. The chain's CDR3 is CASAIGGAYNEQFF. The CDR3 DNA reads TGTGCCAGTGCAATCGGGGGGGCCTACAATGAGCAGTTCTTC.

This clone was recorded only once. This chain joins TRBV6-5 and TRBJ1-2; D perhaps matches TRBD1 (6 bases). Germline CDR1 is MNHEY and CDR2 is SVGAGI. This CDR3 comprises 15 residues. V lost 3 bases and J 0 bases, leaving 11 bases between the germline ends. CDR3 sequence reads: CASSYWTDSNYGYTF. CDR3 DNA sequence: TGTGCCAGCAGTTATTGGACAGACTCTAACTATGGCTACACCTTC.

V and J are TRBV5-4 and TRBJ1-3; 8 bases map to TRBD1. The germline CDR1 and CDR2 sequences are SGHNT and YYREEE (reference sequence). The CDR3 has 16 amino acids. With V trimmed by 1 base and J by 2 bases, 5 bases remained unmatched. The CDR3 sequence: CASSLTGGTAGNTIYF. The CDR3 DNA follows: TGTGCCAGCAGCTTGACAGGGGGAACGGCTGGAAACACCATATATTTT.

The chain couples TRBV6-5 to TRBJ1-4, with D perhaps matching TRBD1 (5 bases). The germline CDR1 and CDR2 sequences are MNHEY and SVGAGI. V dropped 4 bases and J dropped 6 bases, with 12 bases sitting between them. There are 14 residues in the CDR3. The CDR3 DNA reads TGTGCCAGCAGTTCCGGGGGAACGGATGAAAAACTGTTTTTT. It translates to CASSSGGTDEKLFF.

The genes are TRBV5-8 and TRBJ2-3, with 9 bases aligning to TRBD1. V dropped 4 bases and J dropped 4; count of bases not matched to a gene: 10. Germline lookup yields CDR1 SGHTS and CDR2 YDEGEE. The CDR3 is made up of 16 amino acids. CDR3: CASSHGQGHRSDTQYF. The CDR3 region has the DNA TGTGCCAGCAGCCACGGACAGGGGCATCGTTCAGATACGCAGTATTTT.

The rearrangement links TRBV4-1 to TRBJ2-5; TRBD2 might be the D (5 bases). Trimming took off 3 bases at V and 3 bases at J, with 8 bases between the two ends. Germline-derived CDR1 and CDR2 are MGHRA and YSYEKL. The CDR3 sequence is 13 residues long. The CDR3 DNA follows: TGCGCCAGCAGCCACTCAGCGGAAGAGACCCAGTACTTC. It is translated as CASSHSAEETQYF.

The CDR3 loop is CASSQDSGTGTNYGYTF. As DNA, the CDR3 is TGCGCCAGCAGCCAAGATAGTGGGACAGGAACCAACTATGGCTACACCTTC. This rearrangement joins TRBV4-3 to TRBJ1-2, with 8 bases fitting TRBD1. The CDR3 is made up of 17 amino acids. The V and J ends lost 0 bases and 2 bases, in that order; junction bases with no gene match: 8. Germline V CDR1 and CDR2: LGHNA, YSLEER.

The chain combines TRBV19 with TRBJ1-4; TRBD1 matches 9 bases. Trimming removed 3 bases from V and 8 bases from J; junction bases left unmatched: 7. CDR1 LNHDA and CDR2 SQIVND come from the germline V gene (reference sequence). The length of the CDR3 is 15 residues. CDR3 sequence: CASSIMGQGGEKLFF. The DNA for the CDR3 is TGTGCCAGTAGTATTATGGGACAGGGAGGAGAAAAACTGTTTTTT.

CDR3 region: CASSLRAQGGEKLFF. For the CDR3, the DNA is TGTGCCAGCAGCCTAAGGGCCCAGGGGGGTGAAAAACTGTTTTTT. J is TRBJ1-4 and V is TRBV9, with 7 bases identical to TRBD1. The CDR3 contains 15 residues. The V and J ends lost 4 bases and 7 bases, in that order; junction bases with no gene match: 10. The germline gives CDR1 SGDLS, CDR2 YYNGEE.

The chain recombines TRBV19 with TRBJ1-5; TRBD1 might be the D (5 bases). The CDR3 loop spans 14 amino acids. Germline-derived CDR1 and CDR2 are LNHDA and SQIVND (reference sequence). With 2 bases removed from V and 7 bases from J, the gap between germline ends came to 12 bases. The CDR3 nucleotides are TGTGCCAGTAGTATAAATAGGGGAAGACAGCCCCAGCATTTT. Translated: CASSINRGRQPQHF.

The CDR3: CASSPRGSGFGYTF. In DNA form, the CDR3 reads TGTGCCAGCAGCCCAAGGGGCAGTGGATTTGGCTACACCTTC. The genes are TRBV2 and TRBJ1-2; perhaps TRBD1 as D (5 bases). The CDR3 length is 14 residues. From germline, CDR1 is SNHLY and CDR2 FYNNEI. V lost 6 bases, J lost 7 bases, and 18 bases lay in between.

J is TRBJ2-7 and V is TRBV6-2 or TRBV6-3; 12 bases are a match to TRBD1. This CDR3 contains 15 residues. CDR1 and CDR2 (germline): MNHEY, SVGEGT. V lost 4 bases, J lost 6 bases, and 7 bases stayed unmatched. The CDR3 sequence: CASSSTRDRGREQYF. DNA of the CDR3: TGTGCCAGCAGTTCCACCCGGGACAGGGGGCGCGAGCAGTACTTC.

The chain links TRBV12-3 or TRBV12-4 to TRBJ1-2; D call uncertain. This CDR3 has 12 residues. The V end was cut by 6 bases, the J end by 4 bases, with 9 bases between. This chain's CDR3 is CASSLAGYGYTF. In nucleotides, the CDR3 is TGTGCCAGCAGCCTCGCGGGCTATGGCTACACCTTC.

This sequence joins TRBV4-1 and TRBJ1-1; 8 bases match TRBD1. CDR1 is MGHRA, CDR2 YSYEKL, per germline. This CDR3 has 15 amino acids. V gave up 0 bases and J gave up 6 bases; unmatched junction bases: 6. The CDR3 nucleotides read TGCGCCAGCAGCCAAGAGTTGGGACAGGCGGCTGAAGCTTTCTTT. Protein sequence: CASSQELGQAAEAFF.

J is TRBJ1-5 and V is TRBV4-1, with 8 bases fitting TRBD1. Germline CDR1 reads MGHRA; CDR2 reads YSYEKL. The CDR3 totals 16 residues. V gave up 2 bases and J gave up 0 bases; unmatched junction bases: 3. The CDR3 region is CASSQRGQDSNQPQHF. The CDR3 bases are TGCGCCAGCAGCCAAAGGGGACAGGATAGCAATCAGCCCCAGCATTTT.

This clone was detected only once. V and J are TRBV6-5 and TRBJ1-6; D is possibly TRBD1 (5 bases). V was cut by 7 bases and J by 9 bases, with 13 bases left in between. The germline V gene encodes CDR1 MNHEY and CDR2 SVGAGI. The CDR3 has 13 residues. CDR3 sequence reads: CASMGSGGSPLHF. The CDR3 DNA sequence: TGTGCCAGCATGGGATCGGGGGGTTCACCCCTCCACTTT.

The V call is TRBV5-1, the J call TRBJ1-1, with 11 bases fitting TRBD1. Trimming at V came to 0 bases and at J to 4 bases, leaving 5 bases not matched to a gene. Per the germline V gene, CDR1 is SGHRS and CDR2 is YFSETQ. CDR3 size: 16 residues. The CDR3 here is CASSLAGTGGGTEAFF. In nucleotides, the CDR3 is TGCGCCAGCAGCTTGGCCGGGACAGGGGGAGGCACTGAAGCTTTCTTT. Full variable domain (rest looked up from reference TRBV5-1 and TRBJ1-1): KAGVTQTPRYLIKTRGQQVTLSCSPISGHRSVSWYQQTPGQGLQFLFEYFSETQRNKGNFPGRFSGRQFSNSRSEMNVSTLELGDSALYLCASSLAGTGGGTEAFFGQGTRLTVV.